Presented here are 5 T cell receptor beta chains from one specimen sequenced in a study of blood T cell repertoires in COVID-19. Method: immunoSEQ multiplex PCR; TCRdb's copy keeps in-frame clones and lacks some. The sample holds some 150,000 clones; about four fifths are singletons and the top ten take around 1.6%. Sequenced: peripheral blood. These receptors were obtained from a human donor in a cohort sampled during active COVID-19.

The V gene is TRBV18, the J gene TRBJ2-2, with a tentative D call TRBD2 (5 bases). The CDR3 consists of 16 residues. V was shortened by 6 bases and J by 0 bases, with 14 bases between the two germline ends. The germline V gene encodes CDR1 KGHSH and CDR2 LQKENI. DNA of the CDR3: TGTGCCAGCTCCCCGAATATGCGGGCGAACACCGGGGAGCTGTTTTTT. This translates into CASSPNMRANTGELFF.

The rearrangement joins TRBV5-1 to TRBJ1-5; D is unclear. Trimming cost V 0 bases and J 5 bases, with 6 bases left between them. The CDR3 sequence is 13 residues long. Germline CDR1 and CDR2: SGHRS and YFSETQ. CDR3 in amino acids: CASSLDPDQPQHF. CDR3 bases: TGCGCCAGCAGCTTGGATCCCGATCAGCCCCAGCATTTT. Full variable domain (rest looked up from reference TRBV5-1 and TRBJ1-5): KAGVTQTPRYLIKTRGQQVTLSCSPISGHRSVSWYQQTPGQGLQFLFEYFSETQRNKGNFPGRFSGRQFSNSRSEMNVSTLELGDSALYLCASSLDPDQPQHFGDGTRLSIL.

The CDR3 nucleotides are TGTGCCAGCAGTTTGCATCTGAGTACGGGGGATAATTCACCCCTCCACTTT. It specifies CASSLHLSTGDNSPLHF. The chain couples TRBV28 to TRBJ1-6, with a weak D call TRBD1 (5 bases). The germline gives CDR1 MDHEN, CDR2 SYDVKM. V lost 3 bases, J lost 5 bases, and 17 bases lay in between. The CDR3 has 17 residues.

This chain links TRBV4-3 with TRBJ2-6, with 7 bases lining up with TRBD1. Germline V gene lookup returns CDR1 LGHNA and CDR2 YSLEER. The CDR3 is 15 residues long. Germline trimming cut 2 bases from V and 7 bases from J; bases unmatched to any gene: 5. Written as DNA, the CDR3 is TGCGCCAGCAGCCAAAATTACAGGGGTGCCAACGTCCTGACTTTC. Translation gives CASSQNYRGANVLTF.

This clone came up once. The conserved final phenylalanine or tryptophan is absent from the CDR3, which likely points to a read error. Because the CDR3's place on the DNA is in doubt, the DNA is left out and the CDR3 is given as listed by TCRdb. This chain joins TRBV25-1 and TRBJ2-7; TRBD2 is the table's D call and was not checked against the DNA. The CDR3 extends over 12 residues, inclusive of both ends. Germline V CDR1 and CDR2: MGHDK, SYGVNS. The CDR3 here is CASRNPGLAGVS.